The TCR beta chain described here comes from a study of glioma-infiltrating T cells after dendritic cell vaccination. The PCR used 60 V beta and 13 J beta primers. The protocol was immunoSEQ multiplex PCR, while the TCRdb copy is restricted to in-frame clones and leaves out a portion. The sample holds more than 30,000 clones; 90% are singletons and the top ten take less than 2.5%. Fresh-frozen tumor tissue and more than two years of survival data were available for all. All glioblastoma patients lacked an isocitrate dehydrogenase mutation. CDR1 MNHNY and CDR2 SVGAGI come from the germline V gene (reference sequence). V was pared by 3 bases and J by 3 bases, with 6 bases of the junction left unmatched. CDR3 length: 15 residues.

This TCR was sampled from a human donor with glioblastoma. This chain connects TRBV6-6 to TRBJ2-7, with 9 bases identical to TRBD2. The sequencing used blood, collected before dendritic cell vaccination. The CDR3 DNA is TGTGCCAGCAGTTATCTGCGGGGGGGAAACTACGAGCAGTACTTC. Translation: CASSYLRGGNYEQYF.